Included here is one TCR beta chain sequence, with context. What antigen it recognizes has not been identified. Base qualities are not provided; no much larger clone lies one nucleotide away. The sample belongs to a study of T cell repertoires in cytomegalovirus infection (dated by TCRdb to the late 2010s). About the study as a whole: The peptide stimulations were aimed at well-studied HLA-B-restricted epitopes as well as recently identified HLA-C-restricted CMV epitopes, whose presentation resists viral immunomodulation. The HLA type of each donor mattered for the analysis, because public TCR beta signatures pointed to carriage of CMV infection along with the matching HLA type. What the study reported, not specific to this receptor: The ex vivo response was dominated by HLA-C-restricted CMV-specific TCR beta clonotypes, and the single most frequent clonotype in two of eight donors was supplied by these HLA-C-restricted clonotypes. In both this cohort and an independent roughly 350-donor cohort, the cumulative frequency of public TCR beta family members distinguished carriers of CMV infection plus the relevant HLA type.

The sequencing machine was an Illumina HiSeq 1500. TCRdb itself trimmed the public reads at Q25 with fastp, ran MiXCR and retained productive beta chains. Duplicate CDR3 protein sequences are folded into a single record with the most common DNA and genes. The sample table contains hundreds of thousands of distinct CDR3 sequences; only one count was recorded for around 29% of them. Clones ranked in the top ten supply roughly 20% of the sample. Trimming takes 0 bases from V and 3 bases from J, and the germline ends sit 10 bases apart. The CDR3 holds 14 amino acids from the cysteine to the phenylalanine. Here the CDR3 DNA is all that survives: 42 bases in frame from base 1. The germline V gene sets CDR1 to SGHRS and CDR2 to YFSETQ. Read against the paper, the sample's treatment or condition label means: in vitro stimulation with specific CMV peptide epitopes to enrich CMV-specific T cells.

The V and J genes are TRBV5-1 and TRBJ2-7; no D segment can be confidently identified. This receptor was taken from a human donor in good health (CMV status not recorded). Some clones in this sample may be carry-over from other donors' samples. Material: cultured PBMCs, obtained from culture after CMV antigen stimulation. Read as DNA, the sequence is TGCGCCAGCAGCTTGGGCCAGGAATTCTACGAGCAGTACTTC. This sequence encodes CASSLGQEFYEQYF.